What follows is one T cell receptor beta chain and its context. In the authors' workflow: It was from reference gene primer amplification that nucleated cell counts were estimated. The protocol was immunoSEQ multiplex PCR, while the TCRdb copy is restricted to in-frame clones and leaves out a portion. V, J and clone size are taken as reported in that table, and D and trimming were inferred from the DNA itself. This sample has roughly 81,000 clones; over 80% occur once, and the top ten carry about 2%. This CDR3 is built from 15 residues. The V gene end was trimmed by 8 bases and the J gene end by 2 bases; junction bases not matched to a gene: 7. The germline CDR1 and CDR2 sequences are MGHRA and YSYEKL. This sample stems from a study of blood T cell repertoires in COVID-19.

The sample taken for sequencing was peripheral blood. The clonotype comes from a woman between 65 and 79 years old with acute or convalescent COVID-19. V gene TRBV4-1 combines with J gene TRBJ1-3; 9 nucleotides agree with TRBD1. CDR3 in DNA: TGCGCCAGCGGACAGGGGATAAGCGCTGGAAACACCATATATTTT. This sequence encodes CASGQGISAGNTIYF.